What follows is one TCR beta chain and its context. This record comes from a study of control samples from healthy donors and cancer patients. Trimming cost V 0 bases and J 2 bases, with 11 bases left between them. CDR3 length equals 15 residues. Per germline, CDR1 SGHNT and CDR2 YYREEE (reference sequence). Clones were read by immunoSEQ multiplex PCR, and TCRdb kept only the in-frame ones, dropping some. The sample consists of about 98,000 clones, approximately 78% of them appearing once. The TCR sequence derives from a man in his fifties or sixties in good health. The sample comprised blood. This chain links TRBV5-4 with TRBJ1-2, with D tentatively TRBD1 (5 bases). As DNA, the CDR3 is TGTGCCAGCAGCTTGGTCGGGACGGCGAACTATGGCTACACCTTC. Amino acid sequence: CASSLVGTANYGYTF.